This T cell receptor beta chain came from a study of blood T cell repertoires in COVID-19. Libraries were prepared by immunoSEQ multiplex PCR; TCRdb keeps only in-frame clonotypes and omits some of them. The table has tens of thousands of clones, roughly nine tenths seen once; the top ten hold about 2.3%. The CDR3 length is 15 residues. With 4 bases removed from V and 1 base from J, the gap between germline ends came to 12 bases. Germline CDR1 is MDHEN and CDR2 is SYDVKM. The receptor was isolated from a middle-aged man with acute or convalescent COVID-19. The chain couples TRBV28 to TRBJ2-3; D possibly corresponds to TRBD1 (6 bases). The sequenced sample consisted of peripheral blood. The CDR3: CASSSQGPGTDTQYF. The DNA of the CDR3 is TGTGCCAGCAGTTCGCAGGGGCCTGGCACAGATACGCAGTATTTT.